Below, 18 T cell receptor beta chains from the same sample are listed, as sequenced in a study of shared clonotypes between healthy human individuals. Produced via immunoSEQ multiplex PCR; TCRdb's table is partial and in-frame only. The sample has approximately 1.5 million clones; just under 99% are singletons. The source material was naive CD4+ T cells sorted from blood. Subset: CD45RA+ positively selected. The origin of the receptors is a man aged 25 to 40 in good health.

The chain combines TRBV7-6 with TRBJ2-3; 16 bases are a match to TRBD2. J gave up 3 bases and V 5 bases, and 8 bases lay outside the gene matches. The CDR3 runs to 18 residues. Germline-derived CDR1 and CDR2 are SGHVS and FNYEAQ. CDR3 sequence: CASSNPGLAGGGTDTQYF. The CDR3 nucleotides read TGTGCCAGCAGCAATCCGGGACTAGCGGGAGGGGGTACAGATACGCAGTATTTT.

The rearrangement uses TRBV28 and TRBJ1-2, with 9 bases matching TRBD1. Germline V CDR1 and CDR2: MDHEN, SYDVKM. The CDR3 is made up of 14 amino acids. V lost 5 bases to trimming and J lost 7 bases; unmatched junction nucleotides: 8. The CDR3 is CASSGTGRRSGYTF. The CDR3 DNA reads TGTGCCAGCAGTGGGACAGGGCGGAGATCTGGCTACACCTTC.

The chain combines TRBV11-2 with TRBJ2-5, with 8 bases fitting TRBD1. This CDR3 region has 15 residues. Trimming removed 4 bases from V and 4 bases from J; junction bases left unmatched: 8. CDR1 and CDR2 from the germline V gene are SGHAT and FQNNGV. The CDR3 spells CASSSRGQWGETQYF. CDR3 DNA sequence: TGTGCCAGCAGCTCCAGGGGGCAGTGGGGAGAGACCCAGTACTTC. The full variable domain, rest sourced from reference TRBV11-2 and TRBJ2-5, is EAGVAQSPRYKIIEKRQSVAFWCNPISGHATLYWYQQILGQGPKLLIQFQNNGVVDDSQLPKDRFSAERLKGVDSTLKIQPAKLEDSAVYLCASSSRGQWGETQYFGPGTRLLVL.

This clone is a singleton in its sample. V usage is TRBV5-5 and J usage is TRBJ2-7, with D hard to call. The V and J ends lost 2 bases and 2 bases respectively, with 8 bases between them. In germline, CDR1 is SGHKS, CDR2 YYEKEE (reference sequence). The CDR3 totals 13 residues. This chain's CDR3 is CASSFRVTYEQYF. The CDR3 bases are TGTGCCAGCAGCTTTAGGGTTACCTACGAGCAGTACTTC.

This chain connects TRBV18 to TRBJ1-2; D possibly corresponds to TRBD1 (5 bases). Trimming took off 1 base at V and 6 bases at J, with 12 bases between the two ends. The CDR3 is 14 amino acids. Germline values: CDR1 KGHSH, CDR2 LQKENI. Written as DNA, the CDR3 is TGTGCCAGCTCACCACGTCAGGGTATGGATGGCTACACCTTC. Translation: CASSPRQGMDGYTF.

Worth noting for this clone: Relative to the germline gene, one junction end is altered; a read error may explain this. The chain couples TRBV29-1 to TRBJ1-3; 8 nucleotides align to TRBD1. Germline V gene data show CDR1 as SQVTM and CDR2 as ANQGSEA. This CDR3 has 8 residues. The chain's CDR3 is CSTGGGNF. CDR3 nucleotide sequence: TGCAGCACAGGGGGAGGGAATTTT.

The genes are TRBV19 and TRBJ2-7; D is uncertain. Germline V gives CDR1 LNHDA, CDR2 SQIVND (reference sequence). Trimming cost V 2 bases and J 4 bases, with 9 bases left between them. The CDR3 runs to 13 residues. The CDR3 coding sequence is TGTGCCAGTAGTATACGCGTCAGTTACGAGCAGTACTTC. It encodes CASSIRVSYEQYF. The full variable domain, its missing parts supplied by reference TRBV19 and TRBJ2-7, is DGGITQSPKYLFRKEGQNVTLSCEQNLNHDAMYWYRQDPGQGLRLIYYSQIVNDFQKGDIAEGYSVSREKKESFPLTVTSAQKNPTAFYLCASSIRVSYEQYFGPGTRLTVT.

The chain combines TRBV7-7 with TRBJ2-5, with 12 bases matching TRBD2. Germline V CDR1 and CDR2: SSHAT, FNYEAQ (reference sequence). The J segment lost 5 bases and the V segment lost 1 base, leaving 8 bases of the junction unmatched. The CDR3 runs to 17 residues. The CDR3 loop is CASSLGSSGRALETQYF. The CDR3 bases are TGTGCCAGCAGCTTAGGTTCTAGCGGGAGGGCCCTTGAGACCCAGTACTTC.

The rearrangement joins TRBV6-6 to TRBJ1-2; D is possibly TRBD1 (5 bases). Germline assignment: CDR1 MNHNY and CDR2 SVGAGI (reference sequence). Trimming took 2 bases from V and 2 from J, leaving 9 bases between them. The CDR3 is 14 amino acids. The DNA of the CDR3 is TGTGCCAGCAGTTACGCAGGGACGAACTATGGCTACACCTTC. Translating it yields CASSYAGTNYGYTF.

On this clone: This CDR3 is also generated by other DNA sequences in the sample. The chain links TRBV28 to TRBJ1-5; D gene ambiguous. CDR1 and CDR2 (germline): MDHEN, SYDVKM. Trimming pared 3 bases from V and 7 bases from J, leaving 13 bases between. There are 14 residues in the CDR3. This chain's CDR3 is CASSFRGLGQPQHF. In DNA, the CDR3 is TGTGCCAGCAGTTTTCGAGGGCTGGGGCAGCCCCAGCATTTT.

The chain couples TRBV28 to TRBJ1-2, with TRBD1 matching over 7 bases. V shed 5 bases and J 2 bases; nucleotides not matched to a gene: 11. CDR3 length: 16 amino acids. CDR1 is MDHEN, CDR2 SYDVKM, per germline. The CDR3 here is CASSPSPGQLNYGYTF. As DNA, the CDR3 is TGTGCCAGCAGTCCTTCTCCGGGACAGTTAAACTATGGCTACACCTTC.

This chain links TRBV27 with TRBJ2-5; possible D gene TRBD2, 5 bases. The CDR3 sequence is 17 residues long. The V end lost 3 bases, the J end lost 5 bases, and 22 bases lay between the germline ends. Germline V gene lookup returns CDR1 MNHEY and CDR2 SMNVEV (reference sequence). In nucleotides, the CDR3 is TGTGCCAGCAGTTTTCGGTCTGCTTCTAGGCCGGGGGAGACCCAGTACTTC. It specifies CASSFRSASRPGETQYF.

This chain links TRBV2 with TRBJ2-5; TRBD1 is a possible D gene (5 bases). V was clipped by 7 bases and J by 2 bases, with 17 bases between them. Germline V lookup: CDR1 SNHLY, CDR2 FYNNEI. The length of the CDR3 is 15 residues. CDR3: CASINLGQRQETQYF. CDR3 bases: TGTGCCAGCATAAACCTAGGACAAAGGCAAGAGACCCAGTACTTC. Looking up the rest from reference TRBV2 and TRBJ2-5 gives the full variable domain: EPEVTQTPSHQVTQMGQEVILRCVPISNHLYFYWYRQILGQKVEFLVSFYNNEISEKSEIFDDQFSVERPDGSNFTLKIRSTKLEDSAMYFCASINLGQRQETQYFGPGTRLLVL.

The chain has TRBV7-2 and TRBJ1-5; no clear D. From germline, CDR1 is SGHTA and CDR2 FQGNSA. Trimming took 1 base from V and 1 from J, leaving 11 bases between them. The CDR3 has 16 amino acids. The CDR3 nucleotides read TGTGCCAGCAGCTTAGAGGAGGGCCTAAGCAATCAGCCCCAGCATTTT. This sequence encodes CASSLEEGLSNQPQHF.

V gene TRBV9 combines with J gene TRBJ2-5, with TRBD2 matching over 15 bases. After removal of 4 bases from V and 4 bases from J, the junction contained 5 bases not matched to a gene. CDR3 length: 16 amino acids. Germline V gene lookup returns CDR1 SGDLS and CDR2 YYNGEE. CDR3 nucleotide sequence: TGTGCCAGCAGCCTCGGGACTAGCGGGAGGAGAGAGACCCAGTACTTC. This encodes CASSLGTSGRRETQYF.

The chain recombines TRBV5-4 with TRBJ2-1; D perhaps matches TRBD2 (6 bases). This CDR3 contains 15 residues. Trimming shortened V by 4 bases and J by 9 bases, and 20 bases separated the two germline ends. Germline V gives CDR1 SGHNT, CDR2 YYREEE (reference sequence). The CDR3 sequence is CASSRETSSVSEQFF. As DNA, the CDR3 is TGTGCCAGCAGCCGTGAGACTAGTTCCGTCAGTGAGCAGTTCTTC.

This clone showed up just once. The V call is TRBV2, the J call TRBJ2-7, with D possibly TRBD1 on 6 matching bases. The V end was cut by 6 bases, the J end by 3 bases, with 15 bases between. This CDR3 has 14 amino acids. Germline-derived CDR1 and CDR2 are SNHLY and FYNNEI. The DNA for the CDR3 is TGTGCCAGCAGACCAACAGGGTATTTCTACGAGCAGTACTTC. This translates into CASRPTGYFYEQYF.

Concerning this clone itself: At the DNA level, this CDR3 is encoded by other sequences in the same sample as well. The J gene is TRBJ2-5, the V gene TRBV18, with 9 bases fitting TRBD1. V shed 3 bases, J shed 4 bases, and the junction held 3 bases outside the gene matches. This CDR3 is built from 14 residues. Germline V gene sequence: CDR1 KGHSH, CDR2 LQKENI. In nucleotides, the CDR3 is TGTGCCAGCTCACCCGGGACAGGGCGAGAGACCCAGTACTTC. This sequence encodes CASSPGTGRETQYF. Filled out from reference TRBV18 and TRBJ2-5, the complete variable domain reads NAGVMQNPRHLVRRRGQEARLRCSPMKGHSHVYWYRQLPEEGLKFMVYLQKENIIDESGMPKERFSAEFPKEGPSILRIQQVVRGDSAAYFCASSPGTGRETQYFGPGTRLLVL.